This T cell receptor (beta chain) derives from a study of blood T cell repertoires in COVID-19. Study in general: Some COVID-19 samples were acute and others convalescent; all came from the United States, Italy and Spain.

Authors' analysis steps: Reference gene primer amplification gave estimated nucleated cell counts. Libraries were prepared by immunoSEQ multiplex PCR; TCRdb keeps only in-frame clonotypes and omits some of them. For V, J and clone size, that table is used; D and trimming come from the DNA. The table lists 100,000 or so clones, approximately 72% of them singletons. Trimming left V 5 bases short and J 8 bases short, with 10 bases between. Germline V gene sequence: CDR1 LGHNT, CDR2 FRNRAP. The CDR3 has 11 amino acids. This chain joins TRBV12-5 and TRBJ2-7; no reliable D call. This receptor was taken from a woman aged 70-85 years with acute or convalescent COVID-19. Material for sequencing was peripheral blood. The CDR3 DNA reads TGTGCTAGTGGTCCCCAAGAGAAGCAGTACTTC. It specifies CASGPQEKQYF.